A single sample is the source of the 18 T cell receptor beta chains below, sequenced in a study of cytomegalovirus exposure and HLA in healthy donors. Amplification used 60 Vbeta primers and 13 Jbeta primers. Here immunoSEQ multiplex PCR was the method, and the copy in TCRdb shows in-frame clones only, minus some. The table has approximately 110,000 clones, around four fifths seen once. The specimen was PBMCs. All receptors derive from a woman aged 40 to 50 in good health and CMV-seronegative.

The J gene is TRBJ2-5, the V gene TRBV29-1; tentative D call: TRBD1 (6 bases). The CDR3 sequence is 14 residues long. V lost 1 base, J lost 5 bases, and 14 bases lay in between. Germline V CDR1 and CDR2: SQVTM, ANQGSEA. CDR3 in DNA: TGCAGCGTTGAAGGGACAGATCCCTATGAGACCCAGTACTTC. This encodes CSVEGTDPYETQYF.

The sample holds a few counts of this clone. The rearrangement uses TRBV4-2 and TRBJ1-2, with 7 bases identical to TRBD1. The length of the CDR3 is 17 residues. The V and J ends lost 0 bases and 8 bases, in that order; junction bases with no gene match: 15. Germline V lookup: CDR1 LGHNA, CDR2 YNFKEQ. The CDR3: CASSQDRDSWGPLGYTF. Written as DNA, the CDR3 is TGTGCCAGCAGCCAAGATCGGGACAGTTGGGGGCCCTTAGGCTACACCTTC.

V and J are TRBV10-3 and TRBJ1-2; 8 bases are a match to TRBD1. Germline CDR1 and CDR2: ENHRY and SYGVKD. The CDR3 covers 14 residues. The V segment lost 10 bases and the J segment 6 bases; nucleotides outside the gene matches: 13. The CDR3: CATHPGTGLNGYTF. The DNA for the CDR3 is TGTGCCACCCACCCGGGGACAGGACTTAATGGCTACACCTTC.

The rearrangement uses TRBV7-6 and TRBJ2-3, with 8 bases that match TRBD2. Germline CDR1 is SGHVS and CDR2 is FNYEAQ. V shed 4 bases and J 0 bases; nucleotides not matched to a gene: 9. The CDR3 has 17 residues. CDR3 in DNA: TGTGCCAGCAGCTCTAACCCAGCGGGGGCTAGCACAGATACGCAGTATTTT. This sequence encodes CASSSNPAGASTDTQYF.

The sample holds a few counts of this clone. The chain has TRBV4-3 and TRBJ2-2; 7 bases agree with TRBD2. The CDR3 is 14 residues long. The germline V gene has CDR1 LGHNA and CDR2 YSLEER. The V segment lost 3 bases and the J segment 7 bases; nucleotides outside the gene matches: 5. CDR3 sequence reads: CASSHGREVGELFF. The CDR3 DNA reads as TGCGCCAGCAGCCACGGACGGGAGGTCGGGGAGCTGTTTTTT.

This clone was seen a few times. This rearrangement joins TRBV4-1 to TRBJ1-1, with D unresolved. V was trimmed by 3 bases and J by 2 bases, leaving 7 bases between them. Germline V gene data show CDR1 as MGHRA and CDR2 as YSYEKL. This CDR3 has 13 residues. This CDR3 is CASSHRENTEAFF. DNA of the CDR3: TGCGCCAGCAGCCATAGAGAAAACACTGAAGCTTTCTTT.

This clone has just one count. V usage is TRBV25-1 and J usage is TRBJ2-1; TRBD1 might be the D (5 bases). From germline, CDR1 is MGHDK and CDR2 SYGVNS. CDR3 length equals 17 residues. V dropped 2 bases and J dropped 1 base, with 15 bases sitting between them. CDR3 in DNA: TGTGCCAGCAGTGAACTATCGCCAGGGCTTTCCTACAATGAGCAGTTCTTC. Protein product: CASSELSPGLSYNEQFF.

This clone turned up a few times. The chain employs TRBV9 and TRBJ2-5, with D perhaps matching TRBD2 (6 bases). The CDR3 covers 13 residues. The ends were cut back, 4 bases at V and 4 bases at J, with 11 bases in the middle. Germline V gives CDR1 SGDLS, CDR2 YYNGEE. The CDR3 nucleotides are TGTGCCAGCAGCCTCGCCGGGGGAGAGACCCAGTACTTC. Protein: CASSLAGGETQYF.

The chain combines TRBV25-1 with TRBJ2-2; D is perhaps TRBD2 (5 bases). CDR1 and CDR2 from the germline V gene are MGHDK and SYGVNS. The CDR3 is 16 residues long. Trimming removed 0 bases from V and 5 bases from J, with 13 bases in between. The CDR3 DNA reads as TGTGCCAGCAGTGAATATGACGGGAAGTCGACCGGGGAGCTGTTTTTT. Protein product: CASSEYDGKSTGELFF.

The chain couples TRBV5-4 to TRBJ1-6; no clear D gene. The V end was cut by 2 bases, the J end by 5 bases, with 11 bases between. CDR3 length: 15 amino acids. From germline, CDR1 is SGHNT and CDR2 YYREEE (reference sequence). Here the CDR3 DNA reads TGTGCCAGCAGCTTAGAATCGGGGAATAATTCACCCCTCCACTTT. As protein: CASSLESGNNSPLHF.

In this sample, this clone turned up once. V and J are TRBV29-1 and TRBJ2-3; 7 bases are a match to TRBD1. The CDR3 sequence is 13 residues long. The germline V gene has CDR1 SQVTM and CDR2 ANQGSEA. Unmatched junction bases numbered 5, after V lost 5 bases and J lost 3 bases. In DNA, the CDR3 is TGCAGCGTTCGACAGGGAATGACAGATACGCAGTATTTT. It codes for CSVRQGMTDTQYF.

The CDR3 loop reads CASSHNWDRGADTQYF. CDR3 DNA: TGTGCCAGCAGCCACAACTGGGACAGGGGCGCAGATACGCAGTATTTT. The J gene is TRBJ2-3, the V gene TRBV5-8, with 10 bases lining up with TRBD1. The germline CDR1 and CDR2 sequences are SGHTS and YDEGEE. V shed 4 bases and J 4 bases; nucleotides not matched to a gene: 9. The CDR3 sequence is 16 residues long.

The chain links TRBV10-3 to TRBJ1-5; D might be TRBD1 (5 bases). Trimming pared 4 bases from V and 5 bases from J, leaving 15 bases between. Germline-derived CDR1 and CDR2 are ENHRY and SYGVKD. The CDR3 is made up of 15 amino acids. This CDR3 reads CAISVGVGVDQPQHF. The CDR3 region has the DNA TGTGCCATCAGTGTAGGGGTAGGGGTCGATCAGCCCCAGCATTTT.

The chain is built from TRBV7-9 and TRBJ1-2; 11 nucleotides agree with TRBD1. This CDR3 is built from 16 residues. J gave up 3 bases and V 5 bases, and 8 bases lay outside the gene matches. The germline V gene encodes CDR1 SEHNR and CDR2 FQNEAQ (reference sequence). The CDR3 region is CASSANRDRGYYGYTF. Here the CDR3 DNA reads TGTGCCAGCAGCGCCAACCGGGACAGGGGGTACTATGGCTACACCTTC.

The chain is built from TRBV7-2 and TRBJ1-2, with a weak D call TRBD1 (5 bases). This CDR3 comprises 16 residues. V was shortened by 2 bases and J by 0 bases, with 13 bases between the two germline ends. Germline CDR1 is SGHTA and CDR2 is FQGNSA. CDR3 loop: CASSLTTDTANYGYTF. Here the CDR3 DNA reads TGTGCCAGCAGCTTAACGACGGACACGGCTAACTATGGCTACACCTTC.

CDR3 sequence reads: CASSEARTSGHTDTQYF. The CDR3 coding sequence is TGTGCCAGCAGTGAAGCAAGGACTAGCGGACACACAGATACGCAGTATTTT. The rearrangement joins TRBV6-1 to TRBJ2-3; 10 nucleotides line up with TRBD2. V lost 0 bases, J lost 2 bases, and 5 bases stayed unmatched. The germline V gene has CDR1 MNHNS and CDR2 SASEGT. The CDR3 has 17 residues.

The V call is TRBV4-1, the J call TRBJ2-7, with a possible D match to TRBD1 (6 bases). The CDR3 runs to 15 residues. CDR1 is MGHRA, CDR2 YSYEKL, per germline. Trimming shortened V by 6 bases and J by 0 bases, and 15 bases separated the two germline ends. The DNA of the CDR3 is TGCGCCAGCAGAGGGGGACGGGCTGACTCCTACGAGCAGTACTTC. Its protein product is CASRGGRADSYEQYF.

This clone has a handful of counts. V gene TRBV6-5 combines with J gene TRBJ2-7, with D possibly matching TRBD2 (5 bases). V was pared by 6 bases and J by 2 bases, with 8 bases between. The CDR3 consists of 12 residues. The V gene's germline CDR1 is MNHEY and CDR2 SVGAGI. In DNA form, the CDR3 reads TGTGCCAGCAGGAGGGATACCTACGAGCAGTACTTC. Protein: CASRRDTYEQYF.